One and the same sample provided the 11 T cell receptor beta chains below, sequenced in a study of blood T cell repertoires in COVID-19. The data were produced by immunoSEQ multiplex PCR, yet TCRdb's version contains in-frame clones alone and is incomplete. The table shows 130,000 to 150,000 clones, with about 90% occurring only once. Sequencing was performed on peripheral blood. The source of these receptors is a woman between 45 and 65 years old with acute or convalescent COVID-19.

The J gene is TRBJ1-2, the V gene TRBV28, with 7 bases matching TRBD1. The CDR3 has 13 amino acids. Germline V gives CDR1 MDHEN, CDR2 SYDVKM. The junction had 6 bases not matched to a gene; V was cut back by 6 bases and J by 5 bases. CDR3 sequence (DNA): TGTGCCAGCAGGTCCGGGACAGCATATGGCTACACCTTC. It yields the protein CASRSGTAYGYTF.

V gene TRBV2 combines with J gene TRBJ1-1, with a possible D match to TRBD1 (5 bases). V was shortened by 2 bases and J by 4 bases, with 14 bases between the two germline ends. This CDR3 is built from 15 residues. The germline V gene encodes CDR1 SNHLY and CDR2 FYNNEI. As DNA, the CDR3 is TGTGCCAGCAGTGAACGGCCGCGGGGGAGCACTGAAGCTTTCTTT. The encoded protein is CASSERPRGSTEAFF. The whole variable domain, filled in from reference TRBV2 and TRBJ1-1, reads EPEVTQTPSHQVTQMGQEVILRCVPISNHLYFYWYRQILGQKVEFLVSFYNNEISEKSEIFDDQFSVERPDGSNFTLKIRSTKLEDSAMYFCASSERPRGSTEAFFGQGTRLTVV.

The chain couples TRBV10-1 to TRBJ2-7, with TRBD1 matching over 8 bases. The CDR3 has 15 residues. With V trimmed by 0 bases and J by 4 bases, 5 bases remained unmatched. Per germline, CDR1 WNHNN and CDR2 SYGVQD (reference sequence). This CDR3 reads CASSESGTGLYEQYF. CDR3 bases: TGCGCCAGCAGTGAGTCTGGGACAGGCCTATACGAGCAGTACTTC.

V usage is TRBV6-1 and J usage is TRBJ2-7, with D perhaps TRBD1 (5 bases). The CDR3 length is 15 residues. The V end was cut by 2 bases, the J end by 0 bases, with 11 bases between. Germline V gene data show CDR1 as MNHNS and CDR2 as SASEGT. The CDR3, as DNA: TGTGCCAGCAGTGAATGGGGCAGGCCCTCCTACGAGCAGTACTTC. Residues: CASSEWGRPSYEQYF.

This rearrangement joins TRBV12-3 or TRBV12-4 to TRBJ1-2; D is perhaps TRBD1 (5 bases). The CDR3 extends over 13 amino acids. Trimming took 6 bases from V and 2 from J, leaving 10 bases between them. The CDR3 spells CASSLTENYGYTF. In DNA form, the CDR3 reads TGTGCCAGCAGCCTGACAGAGAACTATGGCTACACCTTC.

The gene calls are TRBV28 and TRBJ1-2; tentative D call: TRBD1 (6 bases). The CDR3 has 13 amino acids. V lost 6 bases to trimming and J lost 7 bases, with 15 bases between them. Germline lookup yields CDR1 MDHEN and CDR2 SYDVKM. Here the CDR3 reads CASSLGFRGGYTF. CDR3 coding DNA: TGTGCCAGCAGCCTTGGGTTCAGGGGTGGCTACACCTTC.

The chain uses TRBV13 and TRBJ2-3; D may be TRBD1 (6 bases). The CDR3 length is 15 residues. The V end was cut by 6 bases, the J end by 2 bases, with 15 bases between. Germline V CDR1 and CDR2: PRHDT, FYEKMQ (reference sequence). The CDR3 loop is CASSFYRDLTDTQYF. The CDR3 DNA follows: TGTGCCAGCAGTTTCTACAGGGACCTCACAGATACGCAGTATTTT. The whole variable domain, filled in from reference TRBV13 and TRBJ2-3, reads AAGVIQSPRHLIKEKRETATLKCYPIPRHDTVYWYQQGPGQDPQFLISFYEKMQSDKGSIPDRFSAQQFSDYHSELNMSSLELGDSALYFCASSFYRDLTDTQYFGPGTRLTVL.

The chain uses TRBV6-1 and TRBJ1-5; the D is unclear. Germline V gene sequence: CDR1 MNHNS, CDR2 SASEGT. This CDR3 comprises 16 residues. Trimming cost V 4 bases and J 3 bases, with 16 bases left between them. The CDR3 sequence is CASSGQATEPNQPQHF. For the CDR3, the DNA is TGTGCCAGCAGTGGGCAAGCGACGGAACCCAATCAGCCCCAGCATTTT.

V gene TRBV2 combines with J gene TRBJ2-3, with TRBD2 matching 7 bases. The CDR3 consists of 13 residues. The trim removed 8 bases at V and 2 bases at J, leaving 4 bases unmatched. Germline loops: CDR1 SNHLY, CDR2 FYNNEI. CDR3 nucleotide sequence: TGTGCCAGCCTTCGGGACTACACAGATACGCAGTATTTT. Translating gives CASLRDYTDTQYF.

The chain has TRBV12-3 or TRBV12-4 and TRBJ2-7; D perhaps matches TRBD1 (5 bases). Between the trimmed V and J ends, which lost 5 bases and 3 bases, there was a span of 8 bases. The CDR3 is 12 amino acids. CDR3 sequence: CASSPGHYEQYF. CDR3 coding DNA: TGTGCCAGCAGTCCCGGACACTACGAGCAGTACTTC.

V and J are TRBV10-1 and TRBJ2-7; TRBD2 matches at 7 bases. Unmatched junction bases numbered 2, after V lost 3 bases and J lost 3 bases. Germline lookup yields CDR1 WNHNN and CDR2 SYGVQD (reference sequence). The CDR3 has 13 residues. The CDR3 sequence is CASSEGTNYEQYF. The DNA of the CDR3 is TGCGCCAGCAGTGAAGGGACTAACTACGAGCAGTACTTC.